A selection of T cell receptor beta chains follows, all from one sample in a study of blood T cells in healthy people across ages. Each CDR3 protein is one row after TCRdb ran MiXCR on the 5' RACE reads. The sample lists fewer than 1.5 million distinct CDR3 sequences; about 43% were seen once. Specimen: blood. The source of these receptors is a woman under 30 in good health. The CDR3 runs from the conserved cysteine through the conserved F or W. D genes are given only for firm matches.

V,D,J,CDR3
TRBV12-3/TRBV12-4,.,TRBJ1-2,CASSSSPHYGYTF
TRBV4-1,TRBD1,TRBJ2-1,CASSRTGTGNAWEQFF
TRBV7-9,.,TRBJ2-5,CTSSLDVETQYF
TRBV14,TRBD2,TRBJ2-1,CASSPSFSGGARGEQFF
TRBV6-5,TRBD2,TRBJ2-3,CASSYPSGGLNTQYF
TRBV20-1,.,TRBJ2-1,CSANKLTSTFNYEQFF
TRBV7-2,.,TRBJ1-5,CASSLGWGSQQPQHF
TRBV11-2,TRBD1,TRBJ1-5,CASSLWDRGPFNQPQHF
TRBV12-3/TRBV12-4,TRBD2,TRBJ2-7,CATTLASGAYEQYF
TRBV11-2,TRBD2,TRBJ2-5,CASSLVSGVLRETQYF
TRBV20-1,TRBD1,TRBJ1-1,CSARGGQGNTEAFF
TRBV20-1,.,TRBJ2-3,CSARSRDIPRTDTQYF
TRBV6-1,.,TRBJ2-5,CASSAGRSNEQYF
TRBV6-5,.,TRBJ1-1,CASRLGQMNTEAFF
TRBV5-1,TRBD1,TRBJ2-1,CASSYRTGGSYNEQFF
TRBV20-1,.,.,CSARDMVVSYSYEQYF
TRBV27,.,TRBJ2-7,CASSRLADAGSYEQYF
TRBV6-6,.,TRBJ2-1,CASSPRLNNEQFF
TRBV7-2,TRBD2,TRBJ2-3,CASGTSGTTQYF
TRBV3-1,TRBD1,TRBJ2-4,CASSQFDRAKEQYF
TRBV5-1,TRBD2,TRBJ2-1,CASSLPGLAEQFF
TRBV6-1,.,TRBJ1-2,CASSAFRWADYYGYTF
TRBV3-1,TRBD2,TRBJ2-3,CASSQDRSGSRDTQYF
TRBV27,.,TRBJ2-1,CASISPNEQFF
TRBV7-2,.,TRBJ1-2,CASSRELYGYTF
TRBV9,TRBD2,TRBJ2-5,CASSVGGGGARETQYF
TRBV14,.,TRBJ2-5,CASSQANQETQYF
TRBV12-3/TRBV12-4,.,TRBJ2-1,CASSFSPDGNNEQFF
TRBV20-1,.,TRBJ2-7,CSAPADFLSNYEQYF
TRBV20-1,TRBD1,TRBJ2-5,CSARDPQGARDEQYF
TRBV20-1,TRBD2,TRBJ2-5,CSAPNLADQETQYF
TRBV12-3/TRBV12-4,TRBD1,TRBJ1-4,CASSPGTGLNEKLFF
TRBV20-1,TRBD2,TRBJ2-1,CSATPSLAGVSYNEQFF
TRBV20-1,.,TRBJ1-2,CSARDSAINYGYTF
TRBV6-1,.,.,CAHPDTYYEQYF